Listed below are T cell receptor beta chains from one sample, sequenced in a study of blood T cells in healthy people across ages. TCRdb independently ran MiXCR on the 5' RACE reads; one entry per CDR3 protein. The sample holds over 550,000 distinct CDR3 sequences; 25% to 30% are singletons and the top ten take about a sixth. The sequencing sample was made of blood. All receptors derive from a woman of 80 years or more in good health. The CDR3 runs from the conserved cysteine through the conserved F or W. D genes are given only for firm matches. Clone size is not always given. Where it is, it says once, few, many or a class for expanded clones.

.,TRBJ1-2,TRBV6-6,.,CASSYNQGMGGYTF,TGTGCCAGCAGTTACAATCAGGGGATGGGTGGCTACACCTTC
TRBD2,TRBJ2-3,TRBV6-1,.,CASSEAGLAGGLSTDTQYF,TGTGCCAGCAGTGAAGCGGGACTAGCGGGGGGGCTGAGCACAGATACGCAGTATTTT
TRBD1,TRBJ1-1,TRBV20-1,few,CSARGGTALNTEAFF,TGCAGTGCTAGAGGAGGGACAGCCTTGAACACTGAAGCTTTCTTT
.,TRBJ2-5,TRBV3-1,many,CASSQGRGRETQYF,TGTGCCAGCAGCCAAGGAAGGGGCCGAGAGACCCAGTACTTC
.,TRBJ1-2,TRBV6-5,many,CASSYQQGAYYGYTF,TGTGCCAGCAGCTACCAACAGGGAGCTTACTATGGCTACACCTTC
TRBD1,TRBJ1-2,TRBV20-1,.,CSARETGDGYTF,TGCAGTGCTAGAGAGACAGGGGATGGCTACACCTTC
.,TRBJ1-1,TRBV3-1,.,CASSHVRGTEAFF,TGTGCCAGCAGCCATGTAAGGGGCACTGAAGCTTTCTTT
.,TRBJ2-7,TRBV20-1,many,CSAADEPYEQYF,TGCAGTGCTGCGGACGAGCCCTACGAGCAGTACTTC
TRBD1,TRBJ1-2,TRBV5-1,many,CASSSGQGGSYGYTF,TGCGCCAGCAGCTCCGGACAGGGTGGAAGCTATGGCTACACCTTC
.,TRBJ1-2,TRBV3-1,.,CASSQDGRLGYGYTF,TGTGCCAGCAGCCAAGACGGCCGGTTGGGCTATGGCTACACCTTC
.,TRBJ1-1,TRBV18,.,CASSPNRDGTEAFF,TGTGCCAGCTCACCCAACAGGGATGGGACTGAAGCTTTCTTT
TRBD2,TRBJ2-7,TRBV10-3,many,CAISVPSGGSYEQYF,TGTGCCATCAGCGTACCTAGCGGGGGATCCTACGAGCAGTACTTC
.,TRBJ2-7,TRBV7-7,many,CASSLGGVAYEQYF,TGTGCCAGCAGCTTAGGAGGGGTCGCCTACGAGCAGTACTTC
TRBD1,TRBJ2-7,TRBV28,few,CASSLIGDRSYEQYF,TGTGCCAGCAGTTTAATCGGGGACAGGTCTTACGAGCAGTACTTC
.,TRBJ1-2,TRBV6-1,few,CASTERGGRREGYTF,TGTGCCAGCACCGAAAGGGGGGGGCGCCGTGAGGGCTACACCTTC
.,TRBJ2-7,TRBV5-1,many,CASSYQPGRFDYEQYF,TGCGCCAGCAGCTATCAGCCGGGACGGTTCGACTACGAGCAGTACTTC
.,TRBJ1-1,TRBV7-9,many,CASNLGPRGTEAFF,TGTGCCAGCAACCTCGGCCCCAGGGGCACTGAAGCTTTCTTT
.,TRBJ1-1,TRBV20-1,.,CSARGLGNTEAFF,TGCAGTGCTAGAGGTTTAGGGAACACTGAAGCTTTCTTT
.,TRBJ1-4,TRBV9,.,CASSVLRRRANEKLFF,TGTGCCAGCAGCGTCCTGCGGAGGCGGGCTAATGAAAAACTGTTTTTT
TRBD2,TRBJ2-1,TRBV12-3/TRBV12-4,.,CASSLGLAPSNEQFF,TGTGCCAGCAGTTTAGGACTAGCACCCTCCAATGAGCAGTTCTTC
.,TRBJ1-6,TRBV7-2,many,CASSPRTQVRYNSPLHF,TGTGCCAGCAGCCCGAGGACCCAAGTGAGATATAATTCACCCCTCCACTTT
TRBD1,TRBJ1-2,TRBV20-1,many,CSARRDRGYGYTF,TGCAGTGCTAGACGGGACAGGGGATATGGCTACACCTTC
TRBD2,TRBJ2-7,TRBV7-2,many,CASSPRGARYEQYF,TGTGCCAGCAGCCCGCGGGGGGCGCGCTACGAGCAGTACTTC
TRBD1,TRBJ1-4,TRBV5-8,.,CASSVDRGRNEKLFF,TGTGCCAGCAGCGTTGACAGGGGGCGGAATGAAAAACTGTTTTTT
.,TRBJ2-7,TRBV20-1,many,CSARTPGPYEQYF,TGCAGTGCTAGAACGCCGGGGCCCTACGAGCAGTACTTC
.,TRBJ2-3,TRBV7-3,many,CASSQGGRGDTDTQYF,TGTGCCAGCAGCCAAGGCGGCAGGGGGGACACAGATACGCAGTATTTT
.,TRBJ1-2,TRBV7-9,many,CASSPAEGYTF,TGTGCCAGCAGCCCCGCTGAGGGCTACACCTTC
TRBD1,TRBJ1-2,TRBV28,few,CASWGQGIHGYTF,TGTGCCAGCTGGGGACAGGGTATCCATGGCTACACCTTC
TRBD2,TRBJ2-3,TRBV24-1,.,CATSDPGTSGGGTDTQYF,TGTGCCACCAGTGACCCAGGGACTAGCGGGGGGGGGACAGATACGCAGTATTTT
.,TRBJ2-1,TRBV9,many,CASSVDRVYNEQFF,TGTGCCAGCAGCGTAGACAGGGTATACAATGAGCAGTTCTTC
.,TRBJ2-7,TRBV5-1,.,CASSTSNSYNEQYF,TGCGCCAGCAGCACCAGTAACTCCTACAATGAGCAGTACTTC
TRBD1,TRBJ1-1,TRBV27,few,CASSPLTGGGAEAFF,TGTGCCAGCAGTCCGTTGACAGGGGGCGGGGCTGAAGCTTTCTTT
.,TRBJ1-1,TRBV19,.,CASSSPGQHTEAFF,TGTGCCAGTAGTAGCCCCGGACAGCACACTGAAGCTTTCTTT
.,TRBJ1-1,TRBV7-9,many,CASSLVSGMNTEAFF,TGTGCCAGCAGCTTAGTGTCAGGGATGAACACTGAAGCTTTCTTT
.,TRBJ1-1,TRBV20-1,many,CSARVRMGVMNTEAFF,TGCAGTGCTAGAGTTCGTATGGGAGTTATGAACACTGAAGCTTTCTTT
.,TRBJ2-6,TRBV27,.,CASRSSGANVRTF,TGTGCCAGCCGGAGCTCTGGGGCCAACGTCCGGACTTTC
TRBD2,TRBJ2-5,TRBV5-1,.,CASSLRGLAGDRQYF,TGCGCCAGCAGCTTGAGAGGTCTAGCGGGCGACAGGCAGTACTTC
.,TRBJ2-3,TRBV18,few,CASSPIIGDTQYF,TGTGCCAGCTCCCCTATAATAGGAGATACGCAGTATTTT
.,TRBJ2-1,TRBV6-5,.,CACTKGGGRINEQFF,TGTGCCTGCACCAAGGGGGGGGGCAGGATCAATGAGCAGTTCTTC
TRBD1,TRBJ1-5,TRBV28,few,CASIPGQGYGDQPQHF,TGTGCCAGCATCCCGGGACAGGGGTACGGAGATCAGCCCCAGCATTTT
.,TRBJ2-1,TRBV5-5,.,CASSLGVSTNYNEQFF,TGTGCCAGCAGCTTGGGGGTTAGCACGAACTACAATGAGCAGTTCTTC
.,TRBJ2-1,TRBV14,many,CASSQDDVISEQFF,TGTGCCAGCAGCCAAGATGACGTGATATCGGAGCAGTTCTTC
.,TRBJ1-3,TRBV29-1,many,CSVNSLTGNTIYF,TGCAGCGTGAATTCACTCACTGGAAACACCATATATTTT
.,TRBJ2-5,TRBV3-1,many,CASSKKGTQYF,TGTGCCAGCAGCAAAAAGGGGACCCAGTACTTC
TRBD1,TRBJ1-2,TRBV7-2,few,CASSLEGQVLYGYTF,TGTGCCAGCAGTTTAGAAGGACAGGTCCTCTATGGCTACACCTTC
TRBD1,TRBJ2-1,TRBV7-8,.,CASSFDRETYNEQFF,TGTGCCAGCAGCTTCGACAGGGAAACCTACAATGAGCAGTTCTTC
TRBD1,TRBJ1-2,TRBV5-6,few,CASSFMDRGDGYTF,TGTGCCAGCAGCTTTATGGACAGGGGCGATGGCTACACCTTC
TRBD1,TRBJ2-7,TRBV19,few,CASNGGTGVNEQYF,TGTGCCAGTAACGGCGGGACAGGGGTAAACGAGCAGTACTTC
.,TRBJ2-2,TRBV12-3/TRBV12-4,.,CASTLGPGSGGELFF,TGTGCCAGCACCCTGGGGCCAGGGAGTGGCGGGGAGCTGTTTTTT
.,TRBJ1-2,TRBV5-1,many,CASSLGENGGYTF,TGCGCCAGCAGCTTGGGAGAGAACGGCGGCTACACCTTC
.,TRBJ2-6,TRBV5-1,many,CASSPPVNSGANVLTF,TGCGCCAGCAGCCCCCCCGTTAACTCTGGGGCCAACGTCCTGACTTTC
.,TRBJ2-5,TRBV20-1,many,CSALPGAGETQYF,TGCAGTGCTCTCCCGGGCGCGGGGGAGACCCAGTACTTC
.,TRBJ2-1,TRBV6-1,.,CASSETGREQFF,TGTGCCAGCAGTGAAACTGGGCGTGAGCAGTTCTTC
TRBD2,TRBJ2-3,TRBV9,many,CASSARTSGVTDTQYF,TGTGCCAGCAGCGCGCGGACTAGCGGGGTAACAGATACGCAGTATTTT